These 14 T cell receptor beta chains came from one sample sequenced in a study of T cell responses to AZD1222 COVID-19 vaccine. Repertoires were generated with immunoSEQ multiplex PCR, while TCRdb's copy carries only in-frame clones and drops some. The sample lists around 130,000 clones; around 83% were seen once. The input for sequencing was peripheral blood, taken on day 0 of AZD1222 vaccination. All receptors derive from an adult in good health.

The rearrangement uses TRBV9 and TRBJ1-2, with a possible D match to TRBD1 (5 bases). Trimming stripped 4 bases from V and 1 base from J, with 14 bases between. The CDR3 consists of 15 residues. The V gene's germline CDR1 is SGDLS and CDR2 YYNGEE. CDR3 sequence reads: CASSRGGARNYGYTF. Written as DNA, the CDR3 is TGTGCCAGCAGCCGGGGAGGGGCCCGTAACTATGGCTACACCTTC.

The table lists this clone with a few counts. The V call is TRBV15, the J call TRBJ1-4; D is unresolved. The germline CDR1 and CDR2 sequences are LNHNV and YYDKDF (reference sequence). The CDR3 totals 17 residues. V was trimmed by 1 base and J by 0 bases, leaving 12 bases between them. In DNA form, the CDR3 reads TGTGCCACCAGCAGAGGAGGGAACGGTCCAACTAATGAAAAACTGTTTTTT. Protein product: CATSRGGNGPTNEKLFF.

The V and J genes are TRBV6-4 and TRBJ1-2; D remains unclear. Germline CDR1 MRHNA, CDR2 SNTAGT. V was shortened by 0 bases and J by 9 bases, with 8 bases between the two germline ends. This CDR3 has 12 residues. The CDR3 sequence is CASSDSAGRYTF. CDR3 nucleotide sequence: TGTGCCAGCAGTGACTCGGCAGGTCGCTACACCTTC.

Here the CDR3 reads CASSMDSGANVLTF. The CDR3 nucleotides are TGTGCCAGCAGTATGGATTCTGGGGCCAACGTCCTGACTTTC. The V call is TRBV6-4, the J call TRBJ2-6; D remains ambiguous. Deletions cut 5 bases from V and 1 base from J, with 6 bases between. Germline V gene lookup returns CDR1 MRHNA and CDR2 SNTAGT. The CDR3 runs to 14 residues.

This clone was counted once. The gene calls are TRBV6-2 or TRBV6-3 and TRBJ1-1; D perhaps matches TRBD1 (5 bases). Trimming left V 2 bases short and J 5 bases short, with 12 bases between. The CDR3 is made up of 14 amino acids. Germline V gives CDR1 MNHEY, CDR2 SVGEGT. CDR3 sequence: CASSYDSGGTEAFF. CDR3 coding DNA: TGTGCCAGCAGTTACGACAGCGGGGGGACTGAAGCTTTCTTT.

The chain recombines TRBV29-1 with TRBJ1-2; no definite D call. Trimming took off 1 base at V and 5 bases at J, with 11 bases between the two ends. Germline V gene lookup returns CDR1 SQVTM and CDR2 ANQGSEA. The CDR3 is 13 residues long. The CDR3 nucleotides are TGCAGCGTTGAAGGTGGGCGAGTGTATGGCTACACCTTC. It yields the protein CSVEGGRVYGYTF.

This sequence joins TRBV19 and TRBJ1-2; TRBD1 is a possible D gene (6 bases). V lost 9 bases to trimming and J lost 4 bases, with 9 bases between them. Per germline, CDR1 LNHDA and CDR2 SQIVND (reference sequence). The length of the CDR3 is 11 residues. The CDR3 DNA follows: TGTGCCAGCAGGGGTTTCTATGGCTACACCTTC. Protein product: CASRGFYGYTF.

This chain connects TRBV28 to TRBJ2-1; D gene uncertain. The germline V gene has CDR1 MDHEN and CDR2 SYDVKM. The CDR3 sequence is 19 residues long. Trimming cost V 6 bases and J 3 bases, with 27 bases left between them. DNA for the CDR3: TGTGCCAGCAGGCCCAATCTACCCTCAGTAGTCCCCTTCTACAATGAGCAGTTCTTC. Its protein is CASRPNLPSVVPFYNEQFF.

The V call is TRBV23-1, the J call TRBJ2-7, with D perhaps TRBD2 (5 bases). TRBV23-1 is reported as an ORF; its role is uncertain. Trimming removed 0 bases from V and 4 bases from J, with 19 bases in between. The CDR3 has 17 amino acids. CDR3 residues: CASSQSTGKFIIYEQYF. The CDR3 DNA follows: TGCGCCAGCAGTCAATCTACGGGGAAATTTATTATTTACGAGCAGTACTTC.

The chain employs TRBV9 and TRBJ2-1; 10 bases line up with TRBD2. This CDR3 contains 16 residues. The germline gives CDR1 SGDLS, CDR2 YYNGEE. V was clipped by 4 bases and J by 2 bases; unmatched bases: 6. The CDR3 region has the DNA TGTGCCAGCAGCTTCGGAAGCGGGGGGGCCTACAATGAGCAGTTCTTC. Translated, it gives CASSFGSGGAYNEQFF.

DNA for the CDR3: TGCGCCAGCAGCTTGGTCCAAAACTACGAGCAGTACTTC. Amino acid sequence: CASSLVQNYEQYF. The chain recombines TRBV5-1 with TRBJ2-7; D is uncertain. CDR1 is SGHRS, CDR2 YFSETQ, per germline. This CDR3 region has 13 residues. V lost 0 bases and J lost 3, with 7 bases in between.

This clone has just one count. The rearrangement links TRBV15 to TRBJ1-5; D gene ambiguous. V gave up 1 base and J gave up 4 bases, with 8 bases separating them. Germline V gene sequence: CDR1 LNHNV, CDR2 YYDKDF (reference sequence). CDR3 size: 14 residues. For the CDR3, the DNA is TGTGCCACCAGCAGAGCTCCCTTAAATCAGCCCCAGCATTTT. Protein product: CATSRAPLNQPQHF.

CDR3 sequence reads: CASSPPGTKSGYTF. The CDR3 coding sequence is TGTGCCAGCTCACCACCCGGGACAAAAAGCGGCTACACCTTC. The rearrangement uses TRBV18 and TRBJ1-2; tentative D call: TRBD1 (6 bases). This CDR3 has 14 amino acids. The ends were cut back, 0 bases at V and 8 bases at J, with 13 bases in the middle. The germline V gene encodes CDR1 KGHSH and CDR2 LQKENI. The entire variable domain, with the rest obtained from reference TRBV18 and TRBJ1-2, is as follows: NAGVMQNPRHLVRRRGQEARLRCSPMKGHSHVYWYRQLPEEGLKFMVYLQKENIIDESGMPKERFSAEFPKEGPSILRIQQVVRGDSAAYFCASSPPGTKSGYTFGSGTRLTVV.

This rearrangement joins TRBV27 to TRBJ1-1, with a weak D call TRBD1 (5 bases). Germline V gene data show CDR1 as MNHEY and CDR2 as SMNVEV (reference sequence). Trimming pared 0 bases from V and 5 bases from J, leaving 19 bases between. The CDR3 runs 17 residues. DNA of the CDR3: TGTGCCAGCAGTTTATCCCTTACCAGAGGGGCGAGGACTGAAGCTTTCTTT. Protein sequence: CASSLSLTRGARTEAFF.